The count of the clone carrying this T cell receptor beta chain is one. Its antigen is unidentified. Profiled with immunoSEQ multiplex PCR; TCRdb holds only in-frame clones, not every one. The sample lists 80,000 or so clones, about 92% occurring once. The data were obtained in a study of graft-versus-host responses after intestinal transplantation. Study summary: For approximately three years after anti-thymocyte globulin induction, all recipients took tacrolimus and steroids.

Study results and limitations: Some GvH clones were seen earlier in gut or blood, suggesting intestinal origin.

Sequenced here: PBMCs, sampled 98 days after intestinal transplantation. The sequence was collected from a human patient who received an intestinal transplant, so some T cells may come from the graft donor.

CDR3 sequence: CASSLGASTDTQYF. Written as DNA, the CDR3 is TGCGCCAGCAGCTTGGGTGCAAGCACAGATACGCAGTATTTT. This chain uses TRBV5-1 with TRBJ2-3; D is unresolved. V shed 0 bases and J shed 0 bases, with 5 bases lying between them. The CDR3 is 14 residues long. Germline CDR1 SGHRS, CDR2 YFSETQ.